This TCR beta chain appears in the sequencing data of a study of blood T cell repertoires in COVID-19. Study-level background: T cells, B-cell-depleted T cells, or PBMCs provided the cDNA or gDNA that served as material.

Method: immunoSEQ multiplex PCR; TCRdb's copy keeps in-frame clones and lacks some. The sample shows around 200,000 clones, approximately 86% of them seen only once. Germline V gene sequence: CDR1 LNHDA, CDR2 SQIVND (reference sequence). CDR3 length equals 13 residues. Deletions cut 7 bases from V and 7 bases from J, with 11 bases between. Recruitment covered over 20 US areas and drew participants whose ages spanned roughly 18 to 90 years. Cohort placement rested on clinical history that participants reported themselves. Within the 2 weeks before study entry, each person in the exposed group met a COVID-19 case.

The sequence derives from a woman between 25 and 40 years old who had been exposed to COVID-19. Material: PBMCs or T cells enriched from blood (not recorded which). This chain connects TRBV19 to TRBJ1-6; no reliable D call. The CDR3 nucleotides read TGTGCCAGTACCGCGAGGCGGAATTCACCCCTCCACTTT. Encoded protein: CASTARRNSPLHF.